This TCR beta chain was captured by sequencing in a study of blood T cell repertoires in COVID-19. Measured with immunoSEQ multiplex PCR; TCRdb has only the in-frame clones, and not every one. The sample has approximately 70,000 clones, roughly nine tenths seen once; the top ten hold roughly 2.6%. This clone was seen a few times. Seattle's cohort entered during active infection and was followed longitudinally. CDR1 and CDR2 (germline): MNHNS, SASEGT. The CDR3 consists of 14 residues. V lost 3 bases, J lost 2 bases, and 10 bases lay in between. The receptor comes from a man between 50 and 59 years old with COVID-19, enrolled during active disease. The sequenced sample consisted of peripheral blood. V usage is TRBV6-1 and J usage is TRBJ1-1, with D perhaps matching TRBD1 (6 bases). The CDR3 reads CASSDLGGNTEAFF. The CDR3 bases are TGTGCCAGCAGTGATTTAGGGGGAAACACTGAAGCTTTCTTT.